This TCR beta chain was profiled in a study of blood T cell repertoires in COVID-19. About the research overall: Acute and convalescent COVID-19 samples came from the United States, Italy and Spain. From T cells, B-cell-depleted T cells, or PBMCs came the material, which was cDNA or gDNA.

In the original processing: It was from reference gene primer amplification that nucleated cell counts were estimated. The assay was immunoSEQ multiplex PCR, and TCRdb's table has in-frame clones only and misses some. Clone size and the V and J calls come from that table; the DNA yielded D and trimming. The table lists 200,000 to 250,000 clones, around 84% of them singletons. CDR1 is SGHNT, CDR2 YYREEE, per germline (reference sequence). The CDR3 contains 14 residues. After removal of 4 bases from V and 6 bases from J, the junction contained 5 bases not matched to a gene. Sequencing was carried out using peripheral blood. The TCR comes from a woman aged 55-69 years who had recovered from COVID-19. The chain links TRBV5-4 to TRBJ2-7, with 12 bases lining up with TRBD2. As DNA, the CDR3 is TGTGCCAGCAGCCGACTAGCGGGGGCAGGCGAGCAGTACTTC. Its translation is CASSRLAGAGEQYF. Full variable domain (rest looked up from reference TRBV5-4 and TRBJ2-7): ETGVTQSPTHLIKTRGQQVTLRCSSQSGHNTVSWYQQALGQGPQFIFQYYREEENGRGNFPPRFSGLQFPNYSSELNVNALELDDSALYLCASSRLAGAGEQYFGPGTRLTVT.